The clone carrying this T cell receptor (beta chain) was seen more than once but under ten times. What it recognizes is unknown. The data were obtained in a study of T cell repertoires in cytomegalovirus infection. Whole-study context: HLA-B-restricted CMV epitopes that are well studied were used alongside recently identified HLA-C-restricted ones. In public TCR beta signatures, there were indications of both CMV infection and matching HLA type.

The CDR3 has 14 amino acids. V shed 3 bases and J shed 3 bases, with 8 bases lying between them. TCRdb processed the reads anew with MiXCR; each CDR3 protein has one entry. The table lists roughly 700,000 distinct CDR3 sequences, about 30% of them singletons. Source: cultured PBMCs, taken from culture after CMV antigen stimulation. This TCR was recovered from a human donor in good health (CMV status not recorded). Some clones in this sample may be carry-over from other donors' samples. The chain joins TRBV12-3 or TRBV12-4 to TRBJ1-4; no clear D. The CDR3 DNA follows: TGTGCCAGCAGTTTTGGGTTGGCTAATGAAAAACTGTTTTTT. This codes for CASSFGLANEKLFF.